This TCR beta chain emerged from a study of cytomegalovirus exposure and HLA in healthy donors. At the level of the study: Earlier findings included some 120 million unique TCR beta sequences obtained from 150 million to 200 million T cells.

The study ran its PCR with 60 Vbeta and 13 Jbeta primers. This table comes from immunoSEQ multiplex PCR, and its TCRdb copy is limited to in-frame clones, with some not included. This sample carries around 140,000 clones, with approximately 1% going to the ten biggest clones. The junction had 6 bases not matched to a gene; V was cut back by 5 bases and J by 3 bases. The V gene's germline CDR1 is SNHLY and CDR2 FYNNEI. The CDR3 extends over 14 amino acids. This chain uses TRBV2 with TRBJ2-7; 8 nucleotides line up with TRBD1. Sequencing input: PBMCs. This TCR was recovered from a male donor in good health and CMV-seronegative. CDR3 sequence (DNA): TGTGCCAGCAGTAAGGGACAGGCTTACTACGAGCAGTACTTC. Its translation: CASSKGQAYYEQYF.